This T cell receptor beta chain was captured by sequencing in a study of immune heterogeneity within non-small cell lung tumors. Study as a whole: Classification of the tumors gave several squamous cell carcinomas, about 10 non-squamous carcinomas and 1 not otherwise specified. Study-wide findings and caveats: The high-frequency T-cell receptor beta clonotypes mostly did not match up between individual patients. With an R of about 0.35, local T-cell clonality correlated moderately but significantly with local tumor mutational burden.

This clonotype is medium-sized by share. What it binds is unknown. CDR3 of TCR beta was amplified by multiplex PCR that used 32 V and 13 J primers. TCRdb called the multiplex PCR reads again in MiXCR, with one record for every CDR3 protein. The sample gives over 9,500 distinct CDR3 sequences, around a fifth of which show up once; approximately 4.6% is in the top ten. Bulk tumor gDNA, 450 to 600 ng per sample, served as the TCR template. Far-apart biopsies, several per primary tumor, were taken during surgery. Surgery that was curative in intent was performed on patients with untreated, newly diagnosed non-small cell lung cancer. The sample taken for sequencing was lung tumor tissue. The receptor was derived from a man aged 60 to 75 with non-small cell lung cancer.

The CDR3 protein is CASSRLAGDHNEQFF. In DNA, the CDR3 is TGTGCCAGCAGCCGACTAGCGGGAGACCACAATGAGCAGTTCTTC. This chain uses TRBV12-3 or TRBV12-4 with TRBJ2-1, with 12 bases aligning to TRBD2. There are 15 residues in the CDR3. V gave up 6 bases and J gave up 5 bases; unmatched junction bases: 5.